The clone carrying this TCR beta chain was seen repeatedly, ten times or more. The authors prepared the TCRbeta library with unique molecular identifiers. TCRdb passed the PCR reads through MiXCR, listing each CDR3 protein once. The sample includes some 200,000 distinct CDR3 sequences, about 15% of them seen just once. The data were obtained in a study of T-cell reconstitution after alpha-beta-depleted transplantation in children. The germline gives CDR1 MNHEY, CDR2 SVGAGI. This CDR3 has 14 amino acids. The J segment lost 4 bases and the V segment lost 2 bases, leaving 3 bases of the junction unmatched.

The J gene is TRBJ1-1, the V gene TRBV6-5, with 8 bases aligning to TRBD1. This sample comprised PBMCs from the stem cell graft donor, obtained from the stem cell graft. The sequence derives from a human donor who donated a stem cell graft to a child with acute lymphoblastic leukemia. The CDR3 loop reads CASSYGTGLTEAFF. CDR3 nucleotides: TGTGCCAGCAGTTACGGGACAGGCCTCACTGAAGCTTTCTTT.